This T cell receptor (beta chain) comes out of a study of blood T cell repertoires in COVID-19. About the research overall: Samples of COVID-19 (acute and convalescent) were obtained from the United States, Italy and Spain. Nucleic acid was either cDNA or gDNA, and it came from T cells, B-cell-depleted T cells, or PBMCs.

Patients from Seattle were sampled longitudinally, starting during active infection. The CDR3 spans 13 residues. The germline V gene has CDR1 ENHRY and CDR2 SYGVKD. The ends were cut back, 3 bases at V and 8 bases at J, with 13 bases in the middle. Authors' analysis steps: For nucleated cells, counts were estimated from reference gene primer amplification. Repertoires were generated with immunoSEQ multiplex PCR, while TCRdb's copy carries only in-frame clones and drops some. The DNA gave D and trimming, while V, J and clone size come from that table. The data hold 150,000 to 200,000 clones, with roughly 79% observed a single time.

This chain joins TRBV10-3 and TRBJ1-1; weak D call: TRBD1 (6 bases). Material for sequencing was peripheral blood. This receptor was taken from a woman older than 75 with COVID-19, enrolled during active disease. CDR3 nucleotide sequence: TGTGCCATCAGTGACCAAAACGGACAGGAAGCTTTCTTT. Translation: CAISDQNGQEAFF.